This T cell receptor (beta chain) was recorded in a study of blood T cells in healthy people across ages. This clonotype was found a few times. The authors ran a second PCR of about 6 to 11 cycles using a sample-barcoded 5' primer and a J-beta primer mix. TCRdb reprocessed the 5' RACE reads via MiXCR and lists one record per CDR3 protein. The top ten hold 2.1% of the sample, which has roughly 2 million distinct CDR3 sequences, approximately 50% seen once. This CDR3 comprises 14 residues. The ends were cut back, 6 bases at V and 2 bases at J, with 14 bases in the middle. The germline gives CDR1 SGHRS, CDR2 YFSETQ.

The TCR comes from a woman aged 40 to 49 in good health. Sample: blood. The chain combines TRBV5-1 with TRBJ2-5, with a tentative D call TRBD1 (6 bases). CDR3 sequence (DNA): TGCGCCAGCACCAAGACGACAGGACAAGAGACCCAGTACTTC. It is translated as CASTKTTGQETQYF. Looking up the rest from reference TRBV5-1 and TRBJ2-5 gives the full variable domain: KAGVTQTPRYLIKTRGQQVTLSCSPISGHRSVSWYQQTPGQGLQFLFEYFSETQRNKGNFPGRFSGRQFSNSRSEMNVSTLELGDSALYLCASTKTTGQETQYFGPGTRLLVL.